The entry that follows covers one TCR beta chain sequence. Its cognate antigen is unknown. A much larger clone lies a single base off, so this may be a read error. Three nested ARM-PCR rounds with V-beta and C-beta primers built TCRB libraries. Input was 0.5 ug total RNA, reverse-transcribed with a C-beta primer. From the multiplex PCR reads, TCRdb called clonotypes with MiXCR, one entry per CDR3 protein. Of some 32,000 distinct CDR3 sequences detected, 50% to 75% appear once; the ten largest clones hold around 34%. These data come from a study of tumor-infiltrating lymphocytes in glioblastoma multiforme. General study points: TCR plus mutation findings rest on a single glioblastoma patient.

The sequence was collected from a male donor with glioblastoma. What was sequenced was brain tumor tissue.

The CDR3 sequence: CAWGVRAGSLETQYF. Written as DNA, the CDR3 is TGTGCCTGGGGTGTACGGGCAGGGAGTTTGGAGACCCAGTACTTC. V and J are TRBV30 and TRBJ2-5, with D perhaps matching TRBD1 or TRBD2 (5 bases each). Germline V gene lookup returns CDR1 GTSNPN and CDR2 SVGIG (reference sequence). The CDR3 contains 15 residues.